This T cell receptor (beta chain) was observed in a study of metastatic and nonmetastatic thyroid tumors. Study summary: Where malignant and benign thyroid patients were concerned, repertoires were compared across blood and tumor or nodule tissue.

This clone has a handful of counts. The antigen is undetermined. Before thyroid surgery, none of the patients had received any treatment. Germline-derived CDR1 and CDR2 are LNHDA and SQIVND (reference sequence). The CDR3 runs 13 residues. Deletions cut 0 bases from V and 4 bases from J, with 6 bases between. Overall study findings and caveats: When malignant thyroid tumors were compared with benign nodules, TCR beta diversity was reportedly significantly higher in the malignant tumors. This held in both blood and tumor samples.

Methods used by the authors: Construction of a distant-metastasis classifier for papillary thyroid cancer relied on CDR3 differences across clinicopathological groups. From the PCR reads, TCRdb re-called clones with MiXCR. These V and J calls rely on TCRdb rather than the paper's analysis. The data contain approximately 30,000 clones, about 30% of them seen just once; the ten biggest clones take up 25% to 35%. The receptor was derived from a female donor with papillary thyroid cancer or a benign thyroid nodule (not recorded which). Some clones in this sample may be carry-over from other donors' samples. The rearrangement uses TRBV19 and TRBJ1-2; D call uncertain. Specimen: blood. The CDR3 region is CASSIEPTYGYTF. The CDR3 region has the DNA TGTGCCAGTAGTATAGAGCCAACCTATGGCTACACCTTC.